Detailed here is one T cell receptor beta chain. Its target is not known. At one boundary the junction diverges from the germline segment, which might be a read error. In the authors' workflow: Sample-level TCR yields exhibited a median of around 93,000, with a range of roughly 23,224 to 750,000. TCRdb analysed the RACE reads with MiXCR anew, one entry per CDR3 protein. TCRdb's processing, not the study's, gives the V and J calls here. The data contain 60,000 to 80,000 distinct CDR3 sequences, about 6.7% of them singletons. The entry originates in a study of human T cells and chemical hapten exposure. Study context: The variation in per-sample TCR yields arose mainly from small differences in pooled library volumes. General study results and limits: Compared with pre-sensitization or healthy control sets, expanded TCRs clustered more.

Germline loops: CDR1 DFQATT, CDR2 SNEGSKA (reference sequence). This CDR3 contains 15 residues. Specified time point: pre-sensitization, week 0. The treatment denotes: therapeutic diphenylcyclopropenone sensitization with weekly scalp DPC. Ahead of each patch test application, blood was drawn. The sample here was whole blood, taken in connection with sensitization to the hapten diphenylcyclopropenone (DPC). The chain couples TRBV20-1 to TRBJ1-6; possibly TRBD1 for D (5 bases). The clonotype comes from a woman in her 30s with alopecia areata. Some clones in this sample may be carry-over from other donors' samples. This chain's CDR3 is CSASHRSSYNSPPHF. The CDR3 DNA sequence: TGCAGTGCTAGCCACAGGAGCTCCTATAATTCACCCCCCCACTTT.